The 18 T cell receptor beta chains below all came from one sample that was sequenced in a study of blood T cell repertoires in COVID-19. Repertoires were generated with immunoSEQ multiplex PCR, while TCRdb's copy carries only in-frame clones and drops some. The sample has approximately 500,000 clones, 70% to 90% seen once. Sequenced: PBMCs or T cells enriched from blood (not recorded which). All receptors come from a woman in her 40s who had recovered from COVID-19.

The J gene is TRBJ1-2, the V gene TRBV20-1; no clear D. CDR3 size: 11 residues. Germline CDR1 DFQATT, CDR2 SNEGSKA (reference sequence). Trimming removed 8 bases at V and 5 bases at J, with 12 bases between. The DNA for the CDR3 is TGCAGTCAAAGCGGGCTTTATGGCTACACCTTC. As protein: CSQSGLYGYTF.

The rearrangement links TRBV7-6 to TRBJ1-6, with TRBD1 as a possible D gene (5 bases). Trimming removed 6 bases from V and 4 bases from J, with 16 bases in between. CDR1 and CDR2 (germline): SGHVS, FNYEAQ. The CDR3 spans 16 residues. CDR3 residues: CASRYWAGGYNSPLHF. The CDR3 nucleotides are TGTGCCAGCAGGTACTGGGCCGGGGGTTATAATTCACCCCTCCACTTT.

This clone came up once. CDR3 nucleotides: TGTGCCAGCAGCTTAGCGACTAGCACAGATACGCAGTATTTT. Translating gives CASSLATSTDTQYF. The genes are TRBV7-9 and TRBJ2-3; unclear D gene. Germline CDR1 and CDR2: SEHNR and FQNEAQ (reference sequence). The CDR3 is made up of 14 amino acids. Between the trimmed V and J ends, which lost 0 bases and 0 bases, there was a span of 4 bases.

The rearrangement joins TRBV29-1 to TRBJ1-1; the match to TRBD1 covers 9 bases. CDR1 and CDR2 from the germline V gene are SQVTM and ANQGSEA. The CDR3 spans 11 residues. With V trimmed by 6 bases and J by 5 bases, 1 base remained unmatched. The CDR3 protein is CSVDRGTEAFF. The CDR3 bases are TGCAGCGTAGACAGGGGGACTGAAGCTTTCTTT.

The chain joins TRBV15 to TRBJ2-2; TRBD1 agrees at 9 bases. V lost 1 base to trimming and J lost 4 bases; unmatched junction nucleotides: 7. CDR1 is LNHNV, CDR2 YYDKDF, per germline (reference sequence). CDR3 size: 17 residues. In DNA form, the CDR3 reads TGTGCCACCAGCAGAGGTGACAGGGGGGTTATCACCGGGGAGCTGTTTTTT. Translated, it gives CATSRGDRGVITGELFF.

The CDR3 loop is CASSKGTGDNQPQHF. The CDR3 bases are TGTGCCAGCAGCAAGGGGACAGGGGACAATCAGCCCCAGCATTTT. V and J are TRBV11-1 and TRBJ1-5; 10 bases line up with TRBD1. The CDR3 has 15 amino acids. Trimming removed 5 bases from V and 3 bases from J; junction bases left unmatched: 4. CDR1 is SGHAT, CDR2 FQDESV, per germline (reference sequence).

The chain employs TRBV19 and TRBJ1-2, with 7 nucleotides matching TRBD1. The length of the CDR3 is 14 residues. CDR1 is LNHDA and CDR2 is SQIVND in the germline V gene (reference sequence). The V gene end was trimmed by 4 bases and the J gene end by 8 bases; junction bases not matched to a gene: 10. CDR3 coding DNA: TGTGCCAGTAGTAGCCCAGGGGACAGACCGGGCTACACCTTC. Translation gives CASSSPGDRPGYTF.

DNA of the CDR3: TGTGCCATCAGTGAGTTGGGCGGGAGTTACAATCAGCCCCAGCATTTT. Protein: CAISELGGSYNQPQHF. The V gene is TRBV10-3, the J gene TRBJ1-5; D remains unclear. Germline CDR1 is ENHRY and CDR2 is SYGVKD. CDR3 length: 16 residues. V was pared by 1 base and J by 3 bases, with 13 bases between.

V is TRBV4-1 and J is TRBJ2-1; D is possibly TRBD1 (5 bases). Germline CDR1 and CDR2: MGHRA and YSYEKL. This CDR3 spans 17 amino acids. V shed 0 bases and J shed 0 bases, with 12 bases lying between them. The CDR3 DNA sequence: TGCGCCAGCAGCCAAGATAGGGAACAGGCCTCCTACAATGAGCAGTTCTTC. Its protein product is CASSQDREQASYNEQFF.

The chain recombines TRBV11-3 with TRBJ2-1, with TRBD2 matching 11 bases. From germline, CDR1 is SGHNT and CDR2 YENEEA. The CDR3 has 17 residues. J lost 0 bases, V lost 5 bases, and 6 bases had no gene match. DNA of the CDR3: TGTGCCAGCAGCCCGCGGGGACTAGCGGACTCCTACAATGAGCAGTTCTTC. This codes for CASSPRGLADSYNEQFF. Looking up the rest from reference TRBV11-3 and TRBJ2-1 gives the full variable domain: EAGVVQSPRYKIIEKKQPVAFWCNPISGHNTLYWYLQNLGQGPELLIRYENEEAVDDSQLPKDRFSAERLKGVDSTLKIQPAELGDSAVYLCASSPRGLADSYNEQFFGPGTRLTVL.

The chain links TRBV11-3 to TRBJ2-1; 8 bases are shared with TRBD1. Trimming removed 5 bases from V and 6 bases from J; junction bases left unmatched: 3. There are 13 residues in the CDR3. Germline loops: CDR1 SGHNT, CDR2 YENEEA. The CDR3 region is CASSVQGGNEQFF. As DNA, the CDR3 is TGTGCCAGCAGCGTACAGGGGGGCAATGAGCAGTTCTTC. The full variable domain, completed using reference TRBV11-3 and TRBJ2-1, is EAGVVQSPRYKIIEKKQPVAFWCNPISGHNTLYWYLQNLGQGPELLIRYENEEAVDDSQLPKDRFSAERLKGVDSTLKIQPAELGDSAVYLCASSVQGGNEQFFGPGTRLTVL.

The J gene is TRBJ2-6, the V gene TRBV7-8; TRBD1 is a possible D gene (6 bases). Trimming removed 3 bases at V and 1 base at J, with 22 bases between. Germline CDR1 and CDR2: SGHVS and FQNEAQ. The CDR3 has 20 amino acids. The CDR3 loop is CASSFFRSQGLSSGANVLTF. The CDR3 nucleotides are TGTGCCAGCAGCTTTTTTCGGTCGCAGGGGTTATCTTCTGGGGCCAACGTCCTGACTTTC.

CDR3 DNA sequence: TGTGCCAGCAGCTTTGGTACAAGTTCGGGTTTCTTT. This translates into CASSFGTSSGFF. The chain is built from TRBV11-3 and TRBJ1-1; the D is unclear. The V end lost 3 bases, the J end lost 13 bases, and 15 bases lay between the germline ends. Germline V gives CDR1 SGHNT, CDR2 YENEEA. The CDR3 has 12 amino acids.

This chain uses TRBV6-2 or TRBV6-3 with TRBJ1-1, with D hard to call. Trimming shortened V by 5 bases and J by 1 base, and 14 bases separated the two germline ends. Germline values: CDR1 MNHEY, CDR2 SVGEGT. The CDR3 runs to 15 residues. The CDR3 DNA sequence: TGTGCCAGCAGTCCCGGTGGGCAGCCGAACACTGAAGCTTTCTTT. Its protein is CASSPGGQPNTEAFF.

The J gene is TRBJ2-1, the V gene TRBV24-1; no firm D call. Germline CDR1 KGHDR, CDR2 SFDVKD. Trimming pared 4 bases from V and 3 bases from J, leaving 18 bases between. The CDR3 is made up of 17 amino acids. CDR3: CATSDQDLPLNYNEQFF. CDR3 nucleotide sequence: TGTGCCACCAGTGACCAAGACTTACCACTAAACTACAATGAGCAGTTCTTC.

The chain employs TRBV18 and TRBJ2-3; 7 bases are a match to TRBD2. Germline CDR1 reads KGHSH; CDR2 reads LQKENI. The CDR3 contains 15 residues. J was trimmed by 2 bases and V by 5 bases; bases with no gene match: 7. The CDR3 sequence: CASSSSGGNTDTQYF. The CDR3 bases are TGTGCCAGCTCATCTTCGGGGGGAAACACAGATACGCAGTATTTT.

This clone was detected once. CDR3 residues: CASSPPSTSQYEQYF. The DNA of the CDR3 is TGTGCCAGCTCACCACCCTCGACATCTCAATACGAGCAGTACTTC. The rearrangement links TRBV18 to TRBJ2-7; no reliable D call. The CDR3 totals 15 residues. Germline CDR1 is KGHSH and CDR2 is LQKENI. V gave up 0 bases and J gave up 4 bases, with 13 bases separating them.

This chain joins TRBV5-1 and TRBJ1-3, with 9 bases fitting TRBD1. The CDR3 runs to 16 residues. V lost 4 bases to trimming and J lost 0 bases; unmatched junction nucleotides: 5. Germline V lookup: CDR1 SGHRS, CDR2 YFSETQ. CDR3 protein: CASSRGQGSSGNTIYF. The CDR3 DNA is TGCGCCAGCAGCCGAGGACAGGGGAGCTCTGGAAACACCATATATTTT.